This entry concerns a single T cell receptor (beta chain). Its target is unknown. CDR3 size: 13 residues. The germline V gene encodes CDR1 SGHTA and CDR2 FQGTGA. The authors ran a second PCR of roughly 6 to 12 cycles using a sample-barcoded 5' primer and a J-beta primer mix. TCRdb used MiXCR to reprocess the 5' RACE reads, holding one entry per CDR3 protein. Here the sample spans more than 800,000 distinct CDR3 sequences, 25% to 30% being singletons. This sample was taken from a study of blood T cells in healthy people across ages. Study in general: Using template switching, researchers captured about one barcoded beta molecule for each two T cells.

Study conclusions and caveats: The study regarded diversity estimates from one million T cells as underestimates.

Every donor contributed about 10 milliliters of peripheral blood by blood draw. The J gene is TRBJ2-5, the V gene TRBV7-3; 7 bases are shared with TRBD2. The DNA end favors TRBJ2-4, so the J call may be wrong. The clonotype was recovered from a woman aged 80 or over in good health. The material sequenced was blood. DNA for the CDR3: TGTGCCAGCAGCCAAAAGCGGGATGGCATTCAGTACTTC. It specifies CASSQKRDGIQYF.